The clone carrying this TCR beta chain was detected ten times or more. What it recognizes is unknown. This record belongs to a study of molecular identifiers for immune sequencing clone quantification. Findings and limits, study-wide: It was shown that clones above 20 RNA copies held over 98% of effector molecules, but under 1% in naive cells. Even with roughly 1 million naive cells present, spiked Jurkat TCR RNA from one cell was reportedly detectable. For highly expanded clones, sizes could be underestimated when identical TCR molecules share a barcode.

Sorting captured naive CD8 T cells as CD8+CD4-CCR7+CD45RA+. TCRdb reanalysed the PCR reads using MiXCR and keeps one entry per CDR3 protein. The sample includes about 63,000 distinct CDR3 sequences, about 19% of them seen just once. V lost 6 bases, J lost 2 bases, and 11 bases lay in between. The CDR3 spans 14 residues. This clonotype was obtained from a human donor in good health. Some libraries in this study had Jurkat cell RNA spiked in. Material: naive CD8+ T cells from blood, with Jurkat cell RNA spiked in. As to subset: FACS-sorted CD8+CD4-CCR7+CD45RA+ naive T cells. This chain links TRBV12-3 or TRBV12-4 with TRBJ1-5; no reliable D call. CDR3 nucleotides: TGTGCCAGCAGGTATGGGTCAGGCAATCAGCCCCAGCATTTT. Translation gives CASRYGSGNQPQHF.